This T cell receptor (beta chain) was found in a study of blood T cells in healthy people across ages. Overall study results and limits: Per-million-T-cell TCR beta diversity fell roughly linearly with age. Long-lived and aged donors differed, with more naive CD4+ cells and higher diversity in the long-lived.

Germline CDR1 ENHRY, CDR2 SYGVKD. The CDR3 contains 18 residues. PCR was performed a second time for roughly 7 to 11 cycles using a sample-barcoded 5' primer and a J-beta primer mix. CDR3-containing paired-end reads numbering at least 2.5 million came from each sample. TCRdb processed the 5' RACE reads anew with MiXCR; each CDR3 protein has one entry. The table includes approximately 1.5 million distinct CDR3 sequences, around 36% detected once. On this clonotype itself: Its antigen is currently unknown. At one of its ends the junction is not consistent with the germline gene, which may arise from a read error.

This receptor was identified in a woman in her 30s in good health. Specimen: blood. The J gene is TRBJ2-4, the V gene TRBV10-3; D ambiguous. CDR3 loop: CATSESKGSQLAKNIQYF. For the CDR3, the DNA is TGTGCCACCAGTGAGTCGAAGGGCAGCCAGTTAGCCAAAAACATTCAGTACTTC.